Below, 19 T cell receptor beta chains from the same sample are listed, as sequenced in a study of control samples from healthy donors and cancer patients. Sequencing was performed with immunoSEQ multiplex PCR; in TCRdb, only in-frame clones are kept and a portion is missing. Of 400,000 to 450,000 clones detected, 75% to 95% appear once; the ten largest clones hold more than 6%. The sequenced sample consisted of PBMCs. Every receptor here comes from a man between 40 and 49 years old with head and neck cancer.

This clone came up once. The CDR3 region is CASSEEGGFSGANVLTF. As DNA, the CDR3 is TGTGCCAGCAGTGAAGAGGGCGGCTTCTCTGGGGCCAACGTCCTGACTTTC. The V and J genes are TRBV25-1 and TRBJ2-6; TRBD2 is a possible D gene (5 bases). Trimming took 2 bases from V and 0 from J, leaving 11 bases between them. Germline V gene lookup returns CDR1 MGHDK and CDR2 SYGVNS. The CDR3 has 17 residues.

The chain is built from TRBV18 and TRBJ2-7; the D call may be TRBD1 or TRBD2 (5 bases each). The germline V and J ends were trimmed by 3 bases and 6 bases, with 12 bases remaining between them. CDR3 length equals 13 residues. Germline V CDR1 and CDR2: KGHSH, LQKENI. The chain's CDR3 is CASSPGGGGEQYF. The DNA for the CDR3 is TGTGCCAGCTCACCTGGTGGTGGGGGCGAGCAGTACTTC.

The CDR3 DNA reads as TGTGCCAGCCCCCGGAGACTAGCGGGAGAAGCCAAAAACATTCAGTACTTC. Amino acids: CASPRRLAGEAKNIQYF. The chain joins TRBV21-1 to TRBJ2-4; TRBD2, the table's D call, was not compared with the DNA. TRBV21-1 constitutes a pseudogene. The CDR3 is 17 residues long.

The rearrangement links TRBV30 to TRBJ1-2; maybe TRBD1 (5 bases). CDR3 length: 13 amino acids. The V end lost 0 bases, the J end lost 8 bases, and 13 bases lay between the germline ends. Germline V gene data show CDR1 as GTSNPN and CDR2 as SVGIG (reference sequence). This chain's CDR3 is CAWSVAGTGGYTF. The CDR3 coding sequence is TGTGCCTGGAGTGTAGCAGGGACTGGCGGCTACACCTTC. The variable domain in full, completed from reference TRBV30 and TRBJ1-2, reads SQTIHQWPATLVQPVGSPLSLECTVEGTSNPNLYWYRQAAGRGLQLLFYSVGIGQISSEVPQNLSASRPQDRQFILSSKKLLLSDSGFYLCAWSVAGTGGYTFGSGTRLTVV.

The rearrangement links TRBV5-1 to TRBJ2-2; 8 bases map to TRBD1. Germline V lookup: CDR1 SGHRS, CDR2 YFSETQ. The CDR3 has 15 residues. With 6 bases clipped from V and 4 bases from J, the junction kept 8 bases outside the gene matches. The CDR3, as DNA: TGCGCCAGCAAGGAGACAGGGGCGAGCACCGGGGAGCTGTTTTTT. Amino acids: CASKETGASTGELFF.

The rearrangement links TRBV11-3 to TRBJ1-1, with 8 bases that match TRBD1. The junction had 10 bases not matched to a gene; V was cut back by 1 base and J by 0 bases. This CDR3 contains 18 residues. Germline CDR1 is SGHNT and CDR2 is YENEEA. The CDR3 spells CASSLAKGAGGLNTEAFF. CDR3 DNA: TGTGCCAGCAGCTTAGCGAAGGGGGCAGGGGGCTTGAACACTGAAGCTTTCTTT.

The chain joins TRBV29-1 to TRBJ1-4, with TRBD1 identical over 10 bases. The CDR3 length is 14 residues. The ends lost 6 bases at V and 6 bases at J; junction bases unmatched: 7. Germline values: CDR1 SQVTM, CDR2 ANQGSEA. DNA for the CDR3: TGCAGCGTAGCCCCCGGGACAGGGGATGAAAAACTGTTTTTT. This sequence encodes CSVAPGTGDEKLFF.

The genes are TRBV7-8 and TRBJ2-3; 9 nucleotides line up with TRBD2. Germline V gives CDR1 SGHVS, CDR2 FQNEAQ. The V gene end was trimmed by 5 bases and the J gene end by 0 bases; junction bases not matched to a gene: 18. The CDR3 spans 20 residues. CDR3 region: CASSPDVSGGIRTSTDTQYF. The CDR3 nucleotides read TGTGCCAGCAGCCCGGACGTTAGCGGGGGCATTCGAACTAGCACAGATACGCAGTATTTT.

This sequence joins TRBV10-3 and TRBJ2-7; 10 bases align to TRBD1. This CDR3 spans 15 amino acids. The germline CDR1 and CDR2 sequences are ENHRY and SYGVKD. Trimming cost V 7 bases and J 1 base; bases outside gene matches: 7. The CDR3 bases are TGTGCCATCACTCCGGGGGACAGGGGTTCCTACGAGCAGTACTTC. Its translation: CAITPGDRGSYEQYF.

J is TRBJ2-1 and V is TRBV7-3, with TRBD2 as a possible D gene (5 bases). The CDR3 has 14 amino acids. V lost 5 bases and J lost 6, with 14 bases in between. The germline CDR1 and CDR2 sequences are SGHTA and FQGTGA. DNA for the CDR3: TGTGCCAGCAGCCCCGGGGTGGGCCCCAATGAGCAGTTCTTC. Encoded protein: CASSPGVGPNEQFF.

This sequence joins TRBV10-3 and TRBJ2-7; tentatively, D is TRBD1 (8 bases). V was shortened by 0 bases and J by 2 bases, with 26 bases between the two germline ends. Per germline, CDR1 ENHRY and CDR2 SYGVKD. CDR3 length: 20 residues. CDR3 coding DNA: TGTGCCATCAGTGAGTCGAACGACAGGGGCTTGCTAGCGGAGCCCTACGAGCAGTACTTC. Amino acids: CAISESNDRGLLAEPYEQYF.

The chain's CDR3 is CASSLRGTSGGIFSSYNEQFF. The CDR3, as DNA: TGTGCCAGCAGTTTAAGGGGGACTAGCGGGGGAATTTTTAGCTCCTACAATGAGCAGTTCTTC. The chain uses TRBV27 and TRBJ2-1; 14 positions agree with TRBD2. The ends lost 2 bases at V and 0 bases at J; junction bases unmatched: 12. This CDR3 comprises 21 residues. The V gene's germline CDR1 is MNHEY and CDR2 SMNVEV (reference sequence).

This sequence joins TRBV28 and TRBJ2-2; D remains unclear. The V end was cut by 1 base, the J end by 5 bases, with 8 bases between. The CDR3 is 14 amino acids. The germline gives CDR1 MDHEN, CDR2 SYDVKM. The CDR3 bases are TGTGCCAGCAGTTTATCAGGAGCAACCGGGGAGCTGTTTTTT. It encodes CASSLSGATGELFF.

The chain combines TRBV6-5 with TRBJ2-2, with 7 bases fitting TRBD1. This CDR3 is built from 14 residues. The V gene end was trimmed by 5 bases and the J gene end by 5 bases; junction bases not matched to a gene: 5. Germline V lookup: CDR1 MNHEY, CDR2 SVGAGI. CDR3: CASSLGTATGELFF. The DNA of the CDR3 is TGTGCCAGCAGTCTCGGGACAGCTACCGGGGAGCTGTTTTTT.

The chain links TRBV4-1 to TRBJ1-2; D is perhaps TRBD1 (5 bases). There are 13 residues in the CDR3. Per germline, CDR1 MGHRA and CDR2 YSYEKL. The germline V and J ends were trimmed by 1 base and 7 bases, with 10 bases remaining between them. In nucleotides, the CDR3 is TGCGCCAGCAGCCAAGCCCAAGGGGTTGGCTACACCTTC. Translating it yields CASSQAQGVGYTF.

This clone was seen once. The chain employs TRBV6-5 and TRBJ1-2, with a possible D match to TRBD1 (6 bases). The germline V and J ends were trimmed by 5 bases and 2 bases, with 9 bases remaining between them. Per the germline V gene, CDR1 is MNHEY and CDR2 is SVGAGI. CDR3 length equals 13 residues. CDR3 sequence: CASSRQVNYGYTF. The CDR3 coding sequence is TGTGCCAGCAGTCGACAGGTGAACTATGGCTACACCTTC.

This rearrangement joins TRBV10-3 to TRBJ2-1; D possibly matches TRBD1 or TRBD2 (6 bases each). CDR3 length equals 15 residues. Per the germline V gene, CDR1 is ENHRY and CDR2 is SYGVKD. Trimming removed 3 bases at V and 5 bases at J, with 14 bases between. CDR3 loop: CAISDFSGAHNEQFF. The CDR3 DNA sequence: TGTGCCATCAGTGATTTTTCGGGGGCCCACAATGAGCAGTTCTTC.

The genes are TRBV28 and TRBJ1-3, with D perhaps TRBD1 (5 bases). The V gene's germline CDR1 is MDHEN and CDR2 SYDVKM. This CDR3 is 15 amino acids long. Trimming stripped 3 bases from V and 5 bases from J, with 14 bases between. The CDR3 reads CASSLRQGVRNTIYF. The DNA for the CDR3 is TGTGCCAGCAGTTTGAGGCAGGGAGTGAGAAACACCATATATTTT.

The V and J genes are TRBV5-6 and TRBJ1-1; D gene unclear. V was cut by 0 bases and J by 4 bases, with 10 bases left in between. Germline V gives CDR1 SGHDT, CDR2 YYEEEE. The length of the CDR3 is 14 residues. CDR3 coding DNA: TGTGCCAGCAGCTTGGTACCTGGTGGCACTGAAGCTTTCTTT. Protein product: CASSLVPGGTEAFF.